A single sample gave rise to the 15 T cell receptor beta chains below, sequenced in a study of T cell responses to AZD1222 COVID-19 vaccine. Only in-frame clones appear in the TCRdb table, and some are missing; sequencing was by immunoSEQ multiplex PCR. The sample lists 110,000 or so clones, approximately 90% occurring once. The starting material was peripheral blood, obtained on day 0 of AZD1222 vaccination. The source of these receptors is an adult in good health.

This sequence joins TRBV11-3 and TRBJ2-7; D ambiguous. Per germline, CDR1 SGHNT and CDR2 YENEEA. V was pared by 2 bases and J by 4 bases, with 0 bases between. This CDR3 is 10 amino acids long. This CDR3 reads CASSLYEQYF. The DNA of the CDR3 is TGTGCCAGCAGCTTATACGAGCAGTACTTC.

The chain links TRBV2 to TRBJ1-5, with D unresolved. This CDR3 region has 14 residues. Germline CDR1 and CDR2: SNHLY and FYNNEI. Trimming shortened V by 5 bases and J by 2 bases, and 10 bases separated the two germline ends. The CDR3 DNA sequence: TGTGCCAGCAGTATAGGACCAGGCAATCAGCCCCAGCATTTT. This encodes CASSIGPGNQPQHF.

The genes are TRBV3-1 (or the pseudogene TRBV3-2) and TRBJ2-5, with D possibly TRBD2 on 6 matching bases. The germline V and J ends were trimmed by 2 bases and 2 bases, with 15 bases remaining between them. Germline V gene data show CDR1 as LGHDT and CDR2 as YNNKEL (reference sequence). There are 16 residues in the CDR3. The CDR3 DNA sequence: TGTGCCAGCAGCCAATTAGGCGGGAAGTCACAAGAGACCCAGTACTTC. Encoded protein: CASSQLGGKSQETQYF.

The rearrangement joins TRBV28 to TRBJ1-2, with 7 nucleotides matching TRBD1. V lost 7 bases and J lost 4; bases outside the gene matches: 12. CDR3 length: 15 amino acids. Germline V CDR1 and CDR2: MDHEN, SYDVKM. As DNA, the CDR3 is TGTGCCAGCACCCTCGGGGACTCAGGGGGCTATGGCTACACCTTC. As protein: CASTLGDSGGYGYTF.

The chain has TRBV6-5 and TRBJ1-1; TRBD1 aligns across 10 bases. With V trimmed by 2 bases and J by 6 bases, 9 bases remained unmatched. Germline assignment: CDR1 MNHEY and CDR2 SVGAGI. The CDR3 spans 16 residues. The CDR3 loop is CASSYGGTGERAEAFF. The CDR3 DNA follows: TGTGCCAGCAGTTACGGCGGGACAGGGGAGAGGGCTGAAGCTTTCTTT.

V is TRBV2 and J is TRBJ2-3; D unclear. Germline values: CDR1 SNHLY, CDR2 FYNNEI. CDR3 length: 11 amino acids. Trimming stripped 3 bases from V and 6 bases from J, with 4 bases between. The CDR3 region has the DNA TGTGCCAGCAGTGATCGGGATACGCAGTATTTT. Protein product: CASSDRDTQYF.

The J gene is TRBJ1-1, the V gene TRBV6-5, with D maybe TRBD1 (6 bases). In germline, CDR1 is MNHEY, CDR2 SVGAGI. Trimming took off 6 bases at V and 2 bases at J, with 16 bases between the two ends. The CDR3 totals 15 residues. DNA of the CDR3: TGTGCCAGCAGCCCCTTCGGGGGGGGCAACACTGAAGCTTTCTTT. Residues: CASSPFGGGNTEAFF.

V usage is TRBV7-2 and J usage is TRBJ2-7; TRBD2 matches 14 bases. V shed 5 bases, J shed 6 bases, and the junction held 3 bases outside the gene matches. The CDR3 length is 14 residues. The V gene's germline CDR1 is SGHTA and CDR2 FQGNSA. This CDR3 reads CASSPTSGRGEQYF. CDR3 sequence (DNA): TGTGCCAGCAGCCCGACTAGCGGGAGGGGCGAGCAGTACTTC.

The CDR3 DNA follows: TGTGCCAGCAGTCCGCCGACAGGGGTTGTTCGGTCACCCCTCCACTTT. Its translation is CASSPPTGVVRSPLHF. This chain uses TRBV28 with TRBJ1-6; 8 nucleotides agree with TRBD1. Germline trimming cut 5 bases from V and 10 bases from J; bases unmatched to any gene: 13. The CDR3 is 16 amino acids. Germline V CDR1 and CDR2: MDHEN, SYDVKM.

CDR3 DNA sequence: TGCAGCGTTGGGGCGGGGCCCCACGAGCAGTACTTC. The encoded protein is CSVGAGPHEQYF. V and J are TRBV29-1 and TRBJ2-7, with D possibly TRBD2 on 6 matching bases. Trimming stripped 4 bases from V and 5 bases from J, with 12 bases between. There are 12 residues in the CDR3. Germline values: CDR1 SQVTM, CDR2 ANQGSEA.

About this clone itself: Distinct nucleotide sequences in the sample also encode this CDR3. The chain uses TRBV28 and TRBJ1-5; D gene unclear. Trimming removed 3 bases from V and 2 bases from J, with 5 bases in between. Germline V gives CDR1 MDHEN, CDR2 SYDVKM. This CDR3 contains 13 residues. CDR3 sequence reads: CASSLLGNQPQHF. CDR3 DNA sequence: TGTGCCAGCAGTTTGCTGGGCAATCAGCCCCAGCATTTT.

This chain joins TRBV2 and TRBJ1-4; D possibly corresponds to TRBD1 (6 bases). V lost 7 bases and J lost 5, with 17 bases in between. The CDR3 has 15 amino acids. CDR1 is SNHLY, CDR2 FYNNEI, per germline. CDR3 DNA sequence: TGTGCCAGCACCGGGAGGACAGCCGGCAATGAAAAACTGTTTTTT. Its protein is CASTGRTAGNEKLFF.

The V gene is TRBV21-1, the J gene TRBJ2-6. TRBV21-1 is designated a pseudogene. This CDR3 has 20 amino acids. The CDR3 is CASSKVWGRLSSSGANVLTF. CDR3 sequence (DNA): TGTGCCAGCAGCAAAGTGTGGGGTAGGTTGAGTTCCTCTGGGGCCAACGTCCTGACTTTC.

The chain links TRBV7-9 to TRBJ2-1; D possibly corresponds to TRBD2 (5 bases). Trimming took 5 bases from V and 0 from J, leaving 14 bases between them. This CDR3 is built from 16 residues. The germline CDR1 and CDR2 sequences are SEHNR and FQNEAQ (reference sequence). The CDR3 loop is CASSKERELSYNEQFF. CDR3 DNA: TGTGCCAGCAGCAAAGAGAGGGAACTCTCCTACAATGAGCAGTTCTTC.

The chain links TRBV4-2 to TRBJ2-1, with D hard to call. The germline CDR1 and CDR2 sequences are LGHNA and YNFKEQ. The CDR3 extends over 16 amino acids. The V end was cut by 0 bases, the J end by 0 bases, with 9 bases between. As DNA, the CDR3 is TGTGCCAGCAGCCAAGACGATCCGAGCTCCTACAATGAGCAGTTCTTC. Residues: CASSQDDPSSYNEQFF.